Presented here are 15 T cell receptor beta chains from one specimen sequenced in a study of blood T cells in healthy people across ages. A second PCR, run for about 7 to 11 cycles, used a sample-barcoded 5' primer plus a J-beta primer mix. TCRdb used MiXCR to reprocess the 5' RACE reads, holding one entry per CDR3 protein. This sample has about 1.7 million distinct CDR3 sequences, with 28% found just once. Specimen: blood. Receptors were obtained from a young woman in good health.

Comments on this clonotype: A much larger clone differs from this one at a single base, so this may be a read error. This chain connects TRBV5-1 to TRBJ2-7; 8 nucleotides agree with TRBD2. This CDR3 has 14 amino acids. Germline V gene lookup returns CDR1 SGHRS and CDR2 YFSETQ. The CDR3 nucleotides are TGCGCCGGCAGCGTGCGGGGGGACTCCTACGAGCAGTACTTC. It yields the protein CAGSVRGDSYEQYF. The full variable domain, its missing parts supplied by reference TRBV5-1 and TRBJ2-7, is KAGVTQTPRYLIKTRGQQVTLSCSPISGHRSVSWYQQTPGQGLQFLFEYFSETQRNKGNFPGRFSGRQFSNSRSEMNVSTLELGDSALYLCAGSVRGDSYEQYFGPGTRLTVT.

This clonotype has a handful of counts. The chain recombines TRBV7-2 with TRBJ2-3; tentatively, D is TRBD2 (5 bases). The germline V and J ends were trimmed by 1 base and 6 bases, with 14 bases remaining between them. Germline assignment: CDR1 SGHTA and CDR2 FQGNSA. This CDR3 spans 15 amino acids. The CDR3 nucleotides read TGTGCCAGCAGCTTAGAAACTAGTCGGTCGGATACGCAGTATTTT. It is translated as CASSLETSRSDTQYF. Using reference TRBV7-2 and TRBJ2-3 for the parts outside the CDR3, the full variable domain is GAGVSQSPSNKVTEKGKDVELRCDPISGHTALYWYRQSLGQGLEFLIYFQGNSAPDKSGLPSDRFSAERTGGSVSTLTIQRTQQEDSAVYLCASSLETSRSDTQYFGPGTRLTVL.

As concerns this clonotype: At one boundary the junction diverges from the germline segment, which might be a read error. J is TRBJ2-7 and V is TRBV12-3 or TRBV12-4; possibly TRBD1 for D (6 bases). This CDR3 is 14 amino acids long. DNA for the CDR3: TGTGCCAGCAGTTACAGGGCGACTACCTACGAGCGGTACTTC. Protein product: CASSYRATTYERYF.

As to this clonotype: This may stem from a read error, because a much larger clone lies one nucleotide away. The chain joins TRBV5-1 to TRBJ1-1; TRBD1 is a possible D gene (5 bases). The CDR3 contains 14 residues. Per the germline V gene, CDR1 is SGHRS and CDR2 is YFSETQ. The CDR3: CASSLLTANTETFF. CDR3 coding DNA: TGCGCCAGCAGCCTATTGACAGCGAACACTGAAACTTTCTTT.

Points on this clonotype: The junction does not match germline at one end; this may be a read error. The chain carries TRBV5-1 and TRBJ1-5; D remains ambiguous. Germline loops: CDR1 SGHRS, CDR2 YFSETQ. The length of the CDR3 is 13 residues. The CDR3 region has the DNA TGCGCCAGCAGCTTGGTAGGGAATCAGCCCCGGCATTTT. It encodes CASSLVGNQPRHF.

The chain joins TRBV4-2 to TRBJ1-4; D gene ambiguous. The germline V and J ends were trimmed by 0 bases and 3 bases, with 11 bases remaining between them. Germline CDR1 is LGHNA and CDR2 is YNFKEQ. This CDR3 is 16 amino acids long. CDR3 amino acids: CASSQDVGKANEKLFF. Here the CDR3 DNA reads TGTGCCAGCAGCCAAGATGTGGGGAAGGCTAATGAAAAACTGTTTTTT.

This clonotype was counted a few times. V gene TRBV29-1 combines with J gene TRBJ2-1; TRBD2 matches at 7 bases. V lost 4 bases and J lost 9; bases outside the gene matches: 15. CDR1 SQVTM and CDR2 ANQGSEA come from the germline V gene. The CDR3 is made up of 15 amino acids. The CDR3 is CSVVGETSYFGEQFF. The CDR3 coding sequence is TGCAGCGTTGTAGGAGAGACTAGCTATTTCGGTGAGCAGTTCTTC.

The rearrangement links TRBV27 to TRBJ2-1; the match to TRBD1 covers 10 bases. V was clipped by 6 bases and J by 2 bases; unmatched bases: 4. There are 15 residues in the CDR3. Germline CDR1 and CDR2: MNHEY and SMNVEV (reference sequence). The CDR3 DNA follows: TGTGCCAGCAGCCGCGGACAGGGGGCCTACAATGAGCAGTTCTTC. Amino acid sequence: CASSRGQGAYNEQFF.

A few counts support this clonotype. This chain connects TRBV6-2 or TRBV6-3 to TRBJ1-5, with no clear D. CDR3 length: 12 residues. Germline lookup yields CDR1 MNHEY and CDR2 SVGEGT. V gave up 4 bases and J gave up 3 bases, with 4 bases separating them. The CDR3 DNA reads TGTGCCAGCAGTTGGGTCAATCAGCCCCAGCATTTT. Translated: CASSWVNQPQHF.

This clonotype was recorded many times. V gene TRBV5-1 combines with J gene TRBJ2-7; 11 nucleotides line up with TRBD2. The CDR3 is made up of 14 amino acids. Trimming at V came to 3 bases and at J to 6 bases, leaving 5 bases not matched to a gene. CDR1 and CDR2 from the germline V gene are SGHRS and YFSETQ. CDR3: CASSYEGLAGEQYF. CDR3 coding DNA: TGCGCCAGCAGCTATGAAGGACTAGCGGGCGAGCAGTACTTC.

This clonotype has a count of ten or more. This chain connects TRBV29-1 to TRBJ1-2; D might be TRBD1 (5 bases). From germline, CDR1 is SQVTM and CDR2 ANQGSEA. The CDR3 contains 13 residues. Trimming pared 4 bases from V and 2 bases from J, leaving 11 bases between. CDR3 residues: CSVGGLPNYGYTF. The CDR3 DNA reads TGCAGCGTTGGGGGACTCCCCAACTATGGCTACACCTTC. The full variable domain, with the rest looked up from reference TRBV29-1 and TRBJ1-2, is SAVISQKPSRDICQRGTSLTIQCQVDSQVTMMFWYRQQPGQSLTLIATANQGSEATYESGFVIDKFPISRPNLTFSTLTVSNMSPEDSSIYLCSVGGLPNYGYTFGSGTRLTVV.

The V call is TRBV29-1, the J call TRBJ1-1, with 7 bases lining up with TRBD1. The CDR3 runs to 13 residues. Germline CDR1 reads SQVTM; CDR2 reads ANQGSEA. The trim removed 8 bases at V and 6 bases at J, leaving 12 bases unmatched. The CDR3 sequence is CSMAGGELAEAFF. The CDR3 nucleotides are TGCAGCATGGCAGGGGGAGAGTTAGCTGAAGCTTTCTTT. Based on the CDR3 plus reference TRBV29-1 and TRBJ1-1, the full variable domain is SAVISQKPSRDICQRGTSLTIQCQVDSQVTMMFWYRQQPGQSLTLIATANQGSEATYESGFVIDKFPISRPNLTFSTLTVSNMSPEDSSIYLCSMAGGELAEAFFGQGTRLTVV.

The chain joins TRBV20-1 to TRBJ1-5; D is unclear. The CDR3 runs to 14 residues. Trimming shortened V by 8 bases and J by 0 bases, and 14 bases separated the two germline ends. Germline V gene lookup returns CDR1 DFQATT and CDR2 SNEGSKA (reference sequence). The CDR3 nucleotides read TGCAGTCCCGCGCGAGCTTATAGCAATCAGCCCCAGCATTTT. Encoded protein: CSPARAYSNQPQHF.

The rearrangement joins TRBV5-1 to TRBJ2-6, with D possibly TRBD2 on 6 matching bases. There are 15 residues in the CDR3. The germline V gene has CDR1 SGHRS and CDR2 YFSETQ. V was clipped by 6 bases and J by 4 bases, with 14 bases between them. CDR3 sequence reads: CASKEWAGGANVLTF. In nucleotides, the CDR3 is TGCGCCAGCAAGGAGTGGGCGGGAGGGGCCAACGTCCTGACTTTC.

This clonotype was seen at least ten times. V gene TRBV10-3 combines with J gene TRBJ2-5; TRBD1 matches at 7 bases. After removal of 5 bases from V and 5 bases from J, the junction contained 5 bases not matched to a gene. The CDR3 loop spans 13 amino acids. Germline V lookup: CDR1 ENHRY, CDR2 SYGVKD. This chain's CDR3 is CAISPDRSETQYF. The CDR3 DNA follows: TGTGCCATCAGTCCGGACAGGTCGGAGACCCAGTACTTC.